These 20 T cell receptor beta chains came from one sample sequenced in a study of cytomegalovirus exposure and HLA in healthy donors. The PCR had 60 Vbeta and 13 Jbeta primers. Data came from immunoSEQ multiplex PCR; TCRdb stores just in-frame clones and leaves some out. The sample lists about 140,000 clones, about 80% seen once, with about 1.4% in the top ten. Source material: PBMCs. All receptors come from a man aged 25 to 40 in good health and CMV-seropositive.

This chain connects TRBV9 to TRBJ2-7; weak D call: TRBD2 (5 bases). This CDR3 region has 14 residues. The germline V gene encodes CDR1 SGDLS and CDR2 YYNGEE. V was cut by 0 bases and J by 5 bases, with 12 bases left in between. The chain's CDR3 is CASSVDRGPNEQYF. The DNA for the CDR3 is TGTGCCAGCAGCGTAGATCGGGGTCCCAACGAGCAGTACTTC.

This sequence joins TRBV10-3 and TRBJ2-1; TRBD2 is a possible D gene (6 bases). The CDR3 contains 13 residues. The germline CDR1 and CDR2 sequences are ENHRY and SYGVKD. V lost 2 bases and J lost 10, with 12 bases in between. The chain's CDR3 is CAISERDLGEQFF. The CDR3 DNA follows: TGTGCCATCAGTGAGCGGGACTTGGGGGAGCAGTTCTTC.

The rearrangement uses TRBV14 and TRBJ1-4; D not resolved. The CDR3 contains 15 residues. In germline, CDR1 is SGHDN, CDR2 FVKESK. V was trimmed by 1 base and J by 2 bases, leaving 8 bases between them. The CDR3, as DNA: TGTGCCAGCAGCCAAGTAGGCGGGACTAATGAAAAACTGTTTTTT. Its protein product is CASSQVGGTNEKLFF.

This chain joins TRBV19 and TRBJ2-3; TRBD2 matches at 7 bases. Germline CDR1 LNHDA, CDR2 SQIVND (reference sequence). This CDR3 is built from 14 residues. V shed 3 bases, J shed 4 bases, and the junction held 4 bases outside the gene matches. The CDR3 nucleotides are TGTGCCAGTAGTATTAGGGAGGGTTCAGATACGCAGTATTTT. It encodes CASSIREGSDTQYF.

V is TRBV12-5 and J is TRBJ1-1; TRBD1 might be the D (6 bases). The CDR3 extends over 15 amino acids. CDR1 LGHNT and CDR2 FRNRAP come from the germline V gene. The ends were cut back, 3 bases at V and 4 bases at J, with 15 bases in the middle. This CDR3 reads CASGLSGALGTEAFF. In nucleotides, the CDR3 is TGTGCTAGTGGTTTATCAGGGGCCTTGGGCACTGAAGCTTTCTTT. Full variable domain (missing parts from reference TRBV12-5 and TRBJ1-1): DARVTQTPRHKVTEMGQEVTMRCQPILGHNTVFWYRQTMMQGLELLAYFRNRAPLDDSGMPKDRFSAEMPDATLATLKIQPSEPRDSAVYFCASGLSGALGTEAFFGQGTRLTVV.

The J gene is TRBJ2-7, the V gene TRBV6-1; 9 bases fit TRBD2. Losses at the gene ends were 5 bases for V and 3 bases for J; bases not matched to a gene: 2. This CDR3 has 13 residues. CDR1 MNHNS and CDR2 SASEGT come from the germline V gene. The CDR3 spells CASSPSGVYEQYF. In DNA, the CDR3 is TGTGCCAGCAGTCCTAGCGGGGTCTACGAGCAGTACTTC.

The chain recombines TRBV10-3 with TRBJ2-1, with a tentative D call TRBD1 (6 bases). The germline V gene encodes CDR1 ENHRY and CDR2 SYGVKD. The CDR3 contains 13 residues. The V gene lost 6 bases and the J gene lost 8 bases, with 14 bases spanning the gap. DNA for the CDR3: TGTGCCATCAGAAAACAGGGCGGAGATGAGCAGTTCTTC. Its protein product is CAIRKQGGDEQFF.

The chain carries TRBV6-1 and TRBJ2-7; D remains unclear. Germline V gene sequence: CDR1 MNHNS, CDR2 SASEGT. V was pared by 8 bases and J by 0 bases, with 8 bases between. This CDR3 region has 12 residues. The CDR3 nucleotides read TGTGCCAGCGGGCTGGTCTCCTACGAGCAGTACTTC. Translated, it gives CASGLVSYEQYF.

The chain joins TRBV7-6 to TRBJ1-2, with unresolved D. The CDR3 runs to 13 residues. V lost 3 bases and J 3 bases, leaving 8 bases between the germline ends. In germline, CDR1 is SGHVS, CDR2 FNYEAQ. The CDR3 DNA reads as TGTGCCAGCAGCTTCCCCGCGGACTATGGCTACACCTTC. This gives the protein CASSFPADYGYTF.

This clone was observed a handful of times. The chain employs TRBV14 and TRBJ2-5; 9 nucleotides line up with TRBD1. The V segment lost 4 bases and the J segment 7 bases; nucleotides outside the gene matches: 4. The CDR3 has 13 amino acids. The germline gives CDR1 SGHDN, CDR2 FVKESK. CDR3 sequence reads: CASSRQGGRTQYF. The CDR3 DNA sequence: TGTGCCAGCAGCCGACAGGGGGGGCGGACCCAGTACTTC.

The J gene is TRBJ2-3, the V gene TRBV19, with 7 nucleotides matching TRBD2. Germline trimming cut 8 bases from V and 0 bases from J; bases unmatched to any gene: 11. Germline V gene data show CDR1 as LNHDA and CDR2 as SQIVND (reference sequence). This CDR3 contains 16 residues. As DNA, the CDR3 is TGTGCCAGTGGGGGGAGGGGCCCTACTAGCACAGATACGCAGTATTTT. Translation: CASGGRGPTSTDTQYF.

The chain recombines TRBV29-1 with TRBJ2-2, with 8 bases matching TRBD1. V gave up 1 base and J gave up 4 bases; unmatched junction bases: 5. CDR3 length: 15 amino acids. CDR1 SQVTM and CDR2 ANQGSEA come from the germline V gene. The CDR3, as DNA: TGCAGCGTTGAAGTACACGACAGGGGCACCGGGGAGCTGTTTTTT. This sequence encodes CSVEVHDRGTGELFF.

The rearrangement joins TRBV28 to TRBJ2-2, with no clear D. The germline CDR1 and CDR2 sequences are MDHEN and SYDVKM. Trimming took off 5 bases at V and 9 bases at J, with 10 bases between the two ends. There are 12 residues in the CDR3. The DNA of the CDR3 is TGTGCCAGCAGTCCCCTCAGGCGGGAGCTGTTTTTT. Its translation is CASSPLRRELFF.

CDR3 residues: CASSTEGQKGEKLFF. CDR3 DNA sequence: TGCGCCAGCAGCACAGAGGGACAGAAGGGTGAAAAACTGTTTTTT. The rearrangement links TRBV5-1 to TRBJ1-4; 7 positions agree with TRBD1. After removal of 4 bases from V and 7 bases from J, the junction contained 10 bases not matched to a gene. Germline CDR1 reads SGHRS; CDR2 reads YFSETQ. CDR3 length: 15 amino acids.

The chain carries TRBV21-1 and TRBJ2-1; the D call in the table, TRBD2, was not verified against the DNA. TRBV21-1 is deemed a pseudogene. CDR3 size: 18 residues. This chain's CDR3 is CASSKALFYGRTDNEQFF. CDR3 sequence (DNA): TGTGCCAGCAGCAAAGCGCTCTTTTACGGGAGGACTGACAATGAGCAGTTCTTC.

The chain couples TRBV10-2 to TRBJ2-4; TRBD2 might be the D (5 bases). With 3 bases removed from V and 8 bases from J, the gap between germline ends came to 17 bases. The CDR3 extends over 15 amino acids. Germline CDR1 reads WSHSY; CDR2 reads SAAADI. CDR3 nucleotides: TGCGCCAGCAGTGATCCCATTTCTGGGAGTTACATTCAGTACTTC. Protein: CASSDPISGSYIQYF.

The chain is built from TRBV6-1 and TRBJ2-2; no reliable D call. Germline V gene lookup returns CDR1 MNHNS and CDR2 SASEGT. V was clipped by 6 bases and J by 5 bases, with 4 bases between them. CDR3 length equals 11 residues. The CDR3 DNA sequence: TGTGCCAGCAGCCTAACCGGGGAGCTGTTTTTT. This sequence encodes CASSLTGELFF.

The V call is TRBV6-5, the J call TRBJ2-1; the D gene is possibly TRBD2 (5 bases). This CDR3 comprises 13 residues. CDR1 is MNHEY and CDR2 is SVGAGI in the germline V gene. V gave up 2 bases and J gave up 8 bases, with 10 bases separating them. CDR3 DNA: TGTGCCAGCAGTTACGCCCAGGACTATGAGCAGTTCTTC. Residues: CASSYAQDYEQFF.

V usage is TRBV7-3 and J usage is TRBJ2-2; TRBD2 aligns across 7 bases. With 1 base clipped from V and 6 bases from J, the junction kept 2 bases outside the gene matches. The CDR3 spans 14 residues. Germline-derived CDR1 and CDR2 are SGHTA and FQGTGA. The CDR3 nucleotides read TGTGCCAGCAGCTTAAGTCGGGGGGCCGGGGAGCTGTTTTTT. This gives the protein CASSLSRGAGELFF.

V usage is TRBV6-5 and J usage is TRBJ2-5, with 14 positions matching TRBD2. The J call is doubtful: the DNA matches TRBJ2-7 better. Germline CDR1 MNHEY, CDR2 SVGAGI. This CDR3 is built from 15 residues. The CDR3 loop is CASSYRTSGRHEQYF. The CDR3 bases are TGTGCCAGCAGTTACAGGACTAGCGGGAGGCACGAGCAGTACTTC.